The source of this TCR beta chain is a study of tumor and adjacent non-tumor tissue in lung cancer (dated by TCRdb to 2016 to 2019). Study-wide context: By cancer type, the cohort comprised 12 to 13 adenocarcinoma patients, 2 squamous cell carcinoma patients and 1 small cell lung cancer patient. The 15 enrolled patients, of whom around 10 were men and 5 were women, were aged roughly 31 to 80 years and were diagnosed with TNM stage I to III disease. Sequencing produced more than 100,000,000 productive TCRbeta reads in total, an average of approximately 3.9 million reads per sample. The study compared bulk TCRbeta repertoires between lung tumor tissue and matched distant non-tumor lung tissue from more than twelve lung cancer patients. About 30 paired specimens, one tumor and one normal lung sample per patient, were profiled by TCRbeta CDR3 sequencing. Study-wide conclusions, independent of this receptor: Younger patients had significantly higher TCR diversity, and higher tumor TCR diversity was associated with shorter overall and disease-free survival. Only about 15 patients were included in the cohort, and the need for larger samples and more detailed clinical data was noted by the authors. The sequencing platform is not named in the methods, and unique molecular identifiers are not mentioned. Tumor tissue showed significantly higher TCR diversity (inverse Simpson) than normal lung tissue, at about 400 vs 150 (P = 0.0075, Mann-Whitney U test). In normal lung, the top 100 clones accounted for a significantly larger cumulative share of the repertoire than in tumor tissue. Because peripheral blood was not sequenced, blood TCRbeta repertoires in the lung cancer patients of the study were not examined.

Taken from the germline V gene, the CDR1 and CDR2 loops are MNHEY and SVGAGI. There are 13 amino acids in the CDR3, from cysteine to phenylalanine inclusive. Of the read, only the CDR3 DNA is kept; its 39 bases are in frame from base 1. This clonotype was observed a single time. Its antigen specificity is not known. A read error may account for a junction end that differs from germline. RNA was extracted from bulk unsorted tissue and checked for quality with a NanoDrop ND-1000 and an Agilent 2100. Newly diagnosed lung cancer patients without prior chemotherapy who had been admitted for thoracic surgery in China between August and November 2014 were enrolled as donors. Patients who had received previous radiotherapy or chemotherapy, or who had another concurrent cancer, were excluded from the study. Surgical tissue pieces of 1-2 cm3 were preserved in RNAlater solution and were kept at -80 degrees C until use.

The library was made by multiplex PCR. Instrument on record: Illumina HiSeq 2500. TCRbeta libraries were constructed through three rounds of nested PCR with primers (Table S4) according to protocols adapted from ARM-PCR. Before sequencing, PCR products of 200-500 bp were excised from the gel and purified with the QIAquick gel extraction kit. Under the source paper's analysis protocol: Trimmomatic was used to clean the reads, FLASH merged the cleaned reads into complete CDR3 sequences, and MiTCR assigned the sequences to V(D)J germline segments. Clonal diversity was computed as the inverse Simpson's index with VDJtools. In-frame sequences lacking a premature stop codon were counted as productive reads. TCRdb took the public reads, trimmed them with fastp at Q25, ran MiXCR for clone calling and kept in-frame beta chains. Under each unique CDR3 protein, matching rows form one entry showing the most common genes and DNA. For this entry, the V and J calls and clone size follow TCRdb and not the study's own pipeline. In all, the sample holds 220,000 or so distinct CDR3 sequences, and 71% of those were seen once. 20% to 25% of the sample comes from the top ten.

The TCR originated in a man aged 55 to 70 with non-small cell lung cancer. The chain is encoded by TRBV6-5 joined to TRBJ1-2, and possibly TRBD1, on 6 matching bases. Sequencing used lung tumor tissue. This receptor has the CDR3 CTRRQQGEYGYTF. The sequenced DNA is TGTACCAGGAGGCAACAGGGCGAATATGGCTACACCTTC.